One and the same sample provided the 10 T cell receptor beta chains below, sequenced in a study of vaccination effects on CD4 cells after COVID-19. These receptors have no identified antigens. The method was immunoSEQ multiplex PCR; TCRdb's version includes in-frame clones alone and lacks a portion of them. The table has around 70,000 clones, over 60% seen once. Following culture for 9 to 11 days, CD4+ T cells were isolated. This material consisted of CD4+ T cells from PBMCs cultured without peptide, taken before COVID-19 vaccination. These receptors were obtained from a human donor who received a COVID-19 vaccine.

This rearrangement joins TRBV4-1 to TRBJ1-2; 11 positions agree with TRBD1. There are 15 residues in the CDR3. J gave up 4 bases and V 3 bases, and 4 bases lay outside the gene matches. Looked up from germline, CDR1 is MGHRA and CDR2 is YSYEKL. The CDR3 protein is CASSHGTGGSYGYTF. CDR3 bases: TGCGCCAGCAGCCATGGGACAGGGGGTTCCTATGGCTACACCTTC.

This clone was recorded once. The chain uses TRBV7-8 and TRBJ1-1, with 7 bases lining up with TRBD1. CDR3 length equals 17 residues. The germline V gene has CDR1 SGHVS and CDR2 FQNEAQ. Trimming at V came to 2 bases and at J to 4 bases, leaving 13 bases not matched to a gene. CDR3 sequence (DNA): TGTGCCAGCAGCTTATTGGAGGGGGCGAAATGGGGCACTGAAGCTTTCTTT. It yields the protein CASSLLEGAKWGTEAFF.

The rearrangement links TRBV6-1 to TRBJ1-5, with D unresolved. Per the germline V gene, CDR1 is MNHNS and CDR2 is SASEGT. CDR3 length: 13 amino acids. V was clipped by 2 bases and J by 4 bases, with 6 bases between them. DNA for the CDR3: TGTGCCAGCAGTGAAATTCCGAATCAGCCCCAGCATTTT. Translating it yields CASSEIPNQPQHF.

The sample holds a few counts of this clone. V is TRBV12-2 and J is TRBJ2-6; the D call of TRBD2 is as the table states it, not checked on the DNA. TRBV12-2 corresponds to a pseudogene. The CDR3 extends over 20 amino acids. CDR3 sequence reads: CASRLARLAGGYTGANVLTF. CDR3 bases: TGTGCAAGTCGCTTAGCGAGACTAGCGGGGGGATACACTGGGGCCAACGTCCTGACTTTC.

The chain joins TRBV15 to TRBJ2-5; 8 nucleotides match TRBD2. J lost 5 bases, V lost 0 bases, and 5 bases had no gene match. Germline CDR1 and CDR2: LNHNV and YYDKDF (reference sequence). This CDR3 region has 15 residues. The DNA of the CDR3 is TGTGCCACCAGCAGAGATCTACGGGGGGGGGAGACCCAGTACTTC. Amino acid sequence: CATSRDLRGGETQYF.

The genes are TRBV7-2 and TRBJ2-2; D ambiguous. Germline V CDR1 and CDR2: SGHTA, FQGNSA. The V gene lost 5 bases and the J gene lost 1 base, with 5 bases spanning the gap. The CDR3 covers 13 residues. The CDR3 region has the DNA TGTGCCAGCAGCGGCAGGAACACCGGGGAGCTGTTTTTT. It yields the protein CASSGRNTGELFF.

The chain combines TRBV5-6 with TRBJ2-3; D is undetermined. This CDR3 spans 12 amino acids. Germline V CDR1 and CDR2: SGHDT, YYEEEE. V shed 2 bases and J shed 6 bases, with 7 bases lying between them. The CDR3, as DNA: TGTGCCAGCAGCTTATGGCGGGATACGCAGTATTTT. Encoded protein: CASSLWRDTQYF. Drawing the rest from reference TRBV5-6 and TRBJ2-3, the complete variable domain is DAGVTQSPTHLIKTRGQQVTLRCSPKSGHDTVSWYQQALGQGPQFIFQYYEEEERQRGNFPDRFSGHQFPNYSSELNVNALLLGDSALYLCASSLWRDTQYFGPGTRLTVL.

The rearrangement links TRBV29-1 to TRBJ2-5, with TRBD1 as a possible D gene (5 bases). Trimming took 4 bases from V and 4 from J, leaving 10 bases between them. The CDR3 totals 12 residues. Germline V lookup: CDR1 SQVTM, CDR2 ANQGSEA. The CDR3 sequence is CSVGSRAETQYF. The CDR3 DNA is TGCAGCGTTGGGTCCAGGGCAGAGACCCAGTACTTC.

The chain couples TRBV4-3 to TRBJ2-1; TRBD2 matches at 7 bases. CDR1 is LGHNA, CDR2 YSLEER, per germline. This CDR3 is 17 amino acids long. Trimming cost V 4 bases and J 0 bases; bases outside gene matches: 9. The CDR3, as DNA: TGCGCCAGCAGCCGCTATTTGGGCGGGGGCTCCTACAATGAGCAGTTCTTC. Protein: CASSRYLGGGSYNEQFF.

The chain is built from TRBV2 and TRBJ2-5; TRBD1 agrees at 8 bases. Germline CDR1 reads SNHLY; CDR2 reads FYNNEI. The CDR3 consists of 13 residues. V was pared by 7 bases and J by 5 bases, with 6 bases of the junction left unmatched. The CDR3, as DNA: TGTGCCAGCACAGGGGGCGGATTGGAGACCCAGTACTTC. This gives the protein CASTGGGLETQYF.